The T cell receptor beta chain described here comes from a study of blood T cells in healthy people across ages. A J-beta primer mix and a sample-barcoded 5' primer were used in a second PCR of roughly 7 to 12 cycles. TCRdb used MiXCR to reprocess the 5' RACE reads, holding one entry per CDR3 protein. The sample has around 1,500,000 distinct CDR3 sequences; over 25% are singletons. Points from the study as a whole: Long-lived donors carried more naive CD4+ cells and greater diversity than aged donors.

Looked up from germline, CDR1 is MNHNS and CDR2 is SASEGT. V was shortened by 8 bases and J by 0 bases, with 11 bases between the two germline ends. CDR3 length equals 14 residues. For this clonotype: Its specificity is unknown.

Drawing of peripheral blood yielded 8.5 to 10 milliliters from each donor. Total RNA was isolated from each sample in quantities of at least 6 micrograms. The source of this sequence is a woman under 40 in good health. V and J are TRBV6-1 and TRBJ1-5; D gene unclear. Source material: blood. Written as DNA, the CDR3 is TGTGCCAGCCGCTACAAAACTAGCAATCAGCCCCAGCATTTT. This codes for CASRYKTSNQPQHF.